This TCR beta chain was found in a study of graft-versus-host responses after intestinal transplantation. Study-level points and caveats: Investigators detected GvH clones in recipient marrow, with some emerging earlier in ileum or blood.

TCRdb keeps only in-frame clones here, not all; method: immunoSEQ multiplex PCR. The table lists around 95,000 clones, less than 90% of them singletons. The CDR3 runs 14 residues. CDR1 MNHNS and CDR2 SASEGT come from the germline V gene. Trimming left V 8 bases short and J 0 bases short, with 8 bases between. As to this clone: What it recognizes is unknown.

This TCR derives from a human donor who was the organ donor for an intestinal transplant. This sample comprised unstimulated CD4+ T cells sorted from spleen or lymph node cells, obtained before transplant. This chain uses TRBV6-1 with TRBJ1-6; D is unclear. CDR3 sequence (DNA): TGTGCCAGCGTTGGGAGCTCCTATAATTCACCCCTCCACTTT. Amino acids: CASVGSSYNSPLHF.